This T cell receptor beta chain was documented in a study of OX40 agonist ivuxolimab in advanced cancers. Looking at the study overall: Antecedent anti-PD-1, anti-PD-L1 or anti-CTLA-4 therapy was permissible, with roughly 40% having received some. Study-level findings and limits: Doses of 0.1 to 3.0 mg/kg were accompanied by clonal expansion of CD4+ and CD8+ blood T cells by week 6. CD4+ T cells averaged fewer expanded clones than CD8+ T cells.

TCRdb's table, derived via immunoSEQ multiplex PCR, lists solely in-frame clones and lacks some. Of roughly 68,000 clones in the sample, roughly nine tenths were seen once. Patients with a history of autoimmune disease or on systemic immunosuppression were excluded. On this clone itself: Its matching antigen is unknown.

Germline V gene sequence: CDR1 SQVTM, CDR2 ANQGSEA. CDR3 length equals 11 residues. The germline V and J ends were trimmed by 4 bases and 6 bases, with 10 bases remaining between them. The input for sequencing was CD4+ or CD8+ T cells sorted from blood, taken in a trial of the OX40 agonist ivuxolimab. The chain combines TRBV29-1 with TRBJ2-7; D uncertain. This TCR was recovered from an adult with an advanced solid tumor such as melanoma, head and neck, liver or kidney cancer. CDR3 sequence: CSVVLLGEQYF. In DNA form, the CDR3 reads TGCAGCGTTGTCCTCCTCGGCGAGCAGTACTTC.